This T cell receptor beta chain was sequenced for a study of CD8 T cells in ankylosing spondylitis. Study results and caveats: Researchers reportedly found disease-linked clones significantly enriched in matched ankylosing spondylitis synovial fluid.

V gave up 7 bases and J gave up 7 bases; unmatched junction bases: 8. Per the germline V gene, CDR1 is SNHLY and CDR2 is FYNNEI. The CDR3 runs 14 residues. Each TCR beta library was made by quantitative 5'-RACE that incorporated molecular barcodes. TCRdb fed the 5' RACE reads into MiXCR, producing one record per CDR3 protein. Of about 340,000 distinct CDR3 sequences listed, about 15% are singletons. The sample holds a few counts of this clonotype. Its specificity is not known. The chain has TRBV2 and TRBJ2-2; 8 bases are a match to TRBD2. This receptor was obtained from a male donor with ankylosing spondylitis or in good health (not recorded which). The specimen was blood, either unsorted or a sorted T cell fraction (not recorded which). The CDR3 region has the DNA TGTGCCAGCACTCCCCGGGGGGGCAGCGGGGAGCTGTTTTTT. It is translated as CASTPRGGSGELFF.